The entry below describes one T cell receptor (beta chain). V lost 4 bases to trimming and J lost 5 bases; unmatched junction nucleotides: 12. Germline CDR1 and CDR2: SGDLS and YYNGEE. This CDR3 has 16 residues. Under the authors' procedure: How many nucleated cells were present was estimated from reference gene primer amplification. Method: immunoSEQ multiplex PCR; TCRdb's copy keeps in-frame clones and lacks some. V and J calls plus clone size are reproduced from that table; the DNA served to infer D and trimming. The sample includes some 490,000 clones, approximately 91% seen only once; the top ten take around 7.9%. These data are taken from a study of blood T cell repertoires in COVID-19. Study in general: Both acute and convalescent COVID-19 samples were obtained from the United States, Italy and Spain.

Participants had their cohort set by participant-reported clinical history. The source material was PBMCs or T cells enriched from blood (not recorded which). This sequence joins TRBV9 and TRBJ1-2; 9 bases are shared with TRBD1. The source is a woman aged 60 to 75 who had recovered from COVID-19. The CDR3 DNA follows: TGTGCCAGCAGCCCCCCGGACAGGGGCGGCAGGTATGGCTACACCTTC. Amino acids: CASSPPDRGGRYGYTF.